This TCR beta chain came from a study of blood T cell repertoires in COVID-19. Assay used: immunoSEQ multiplex PCR; TCRdb lists only in-frame clones, some missing. The sample carries 350,000 to 500,000 clones, nearly 90% recorded once. The age range of participants was about 18 to 100 years, with residence in fewer than 25 US areas. The germline V and J ends were trimmed by 4 bases and 1 base, with 19 bases remaining between them. This CDR3 comprises 17 residues. The germline gives CDR1 MDHEN, CDR2 SYDVKM. The V gene is TRBV28, the J gene TRBJ1-1, with D possibly being TRBD1 (6 bases). The source is a woman between 18 and 30 years old who had been exposed to COVID-19. Sequencing was carried out using PBMCs or T cells enriched from blood (not recorded which). The CDR3 protein is CASSWWGGAGKNTEAFF. As DNA, the CDR3 is TGTGCCAGCAGTTGGTGGGGGGGGGCAGGAAAGAACACTGAAGCTTTCTTT. The complete variable domain, with remaining parts taken from reference TRBV28 and TRBJ1-1, reads DVKVTQSSRYLVKRTGEKVFLECVQDMDHENMFWYRQDPGLGLRLIYFSYDVKMKEKGDIPEGYSVSREKKERFSLILESASTNQTSMYLCASSWWGGAGKNTEAFFGQGTRLTVV.